This T cell receptor (beta chain) was retrieved from a study of identical twins' blood T cells. Overall study context: Some 50 million reads covered six alpha-chain and six beta-chain libraries.

The three twin pairs were reared together, likely meeting the same infections. TCRdb reprocessed the 5' RACE reads with MiXCR, giving one entry per CDR3 protein. The sample includes 350,000 to 400,000 distinct CDR3 sequences, more than 25% of them seen just once. V lost 4 bases, J lost 8 bases, and 6 bases stayed unmatched. The CDR3 is 14 residues long. Material: PBMCs. This clonotype was obtained from a woman between 18 and 55 years old in good health. V is TRBV12-3 or TRBV12-4 and J is TRBJ2-2, with 8 bases matching TRBD2. The CDR3 bases are TGTGCCAGCAGTTCCGGACTAGCAACAGGGGAGCTGTTTTTT. It codes for CASSSGLATGELFF.